These 3 T cell receptor beta chains were sequenced from one sample in a study of a mutant IDH1 vaccine in newly diagnosed glioma. These receptors' antigens are unknown. Documented time point: week 23, last vaccination. All doses held 300 ug of mutant IDH1 20-mer peptide, with topical imiquimod. Generated by immunoSEQ multiplex PCR, the TCRdb table keeps only in-frame clones and is missing some. Of 35,000 to 50,000 clones listed, 80% to 95% are singletons. This specimen consisted of PBMCs, obtained from a glioma patient whose treatment included an IDH1 peptide vaccine. These receptors all come from a middle-aged man with glioma.

This chain connects TRBV19 to TRBJ2-7; D might be TRBD1 or TRBD2, each matching 6 bases. The CDR3 extends over 15 amino acids. Trimming took off 2 bases at V and 2 bases at J, with 13 bases between the two ends. CDR1 is LNHDA, CDR2 SQIVND, per germline (reference sequence). CDR3 protein: CASSIQTGRTYEQYF. The CDR3 region has the DNA TGTGCCAGTAGTATACAAACAGGGAGGACCTACGAGCAGTACTTC.

The CDR3 sequence is CASSQGKGASVYEQYF. As DNA, the CDR3 is TGTGCCAGCAGCCAAGGGAAGGGGGCATCCGTCTACGAGCAGTACTTC. The J gene is TRBJ2-7, the V gene TRBV14, with TRBD1 matching over 7 bases. With V trimmed by 1 base and J by 3 bases, 9 bases remained unmatched. Germline CDR1 reads SGHDN; CDR2 reads FVKESK. The length of the CDR3 is 16 residues. The full variable domain, in which reference TRBV14 and TRBJ2-7 provide the parts outside the CDR3, is EAGVTQFPSHSVIEKGQTVTLRCDPISGHDNLYWYRRVMGKEIKFLLHFVKESKQDESGMPNNRFLAERTGGTYSTLKVQPAELEDSGVYFCASSQGKGASVYEQYFGPGTRLTVT.

On this clone itself: Sequence at one end of the junction differs from germline and may be a read error. Other DNA sequences in this specimen translate into the identical CDR3. The genes are TRBV4-1 and TRBJ1-1; weak D call: TRBD1 (6 bases). The germline V gene has CDR1 MGHRA and CDR2 YSYEKL. CDR3 size: 14 residues. The CDR3 sequence: CASSQEQGGTEAFF. Written as DNA, the CDR3 is TGCGCCAGCAGCCAAGAACAGGGAGGCACTGAGGCTTTCTTT.